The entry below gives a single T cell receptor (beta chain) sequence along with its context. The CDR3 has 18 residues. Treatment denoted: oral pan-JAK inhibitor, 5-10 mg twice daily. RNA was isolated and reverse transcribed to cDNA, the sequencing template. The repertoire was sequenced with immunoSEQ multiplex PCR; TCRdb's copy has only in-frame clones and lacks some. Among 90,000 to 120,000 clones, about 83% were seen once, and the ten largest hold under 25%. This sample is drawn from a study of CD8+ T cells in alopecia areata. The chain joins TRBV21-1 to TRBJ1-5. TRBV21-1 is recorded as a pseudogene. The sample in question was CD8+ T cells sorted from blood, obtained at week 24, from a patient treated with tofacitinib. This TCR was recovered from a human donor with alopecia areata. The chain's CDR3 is CASRHAGGELGSSQPQHF. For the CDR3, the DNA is TGTGCCAGCAGACATGCCGGTGGGGAGCTAGGTTCGAGTCAGCCCCAGCATTTT.